The next 5 T cell receptor beta chains were all read from a single sample in a study of vaccination and CD4 T cells after COVID-19. The antigens for these receptors are not known. Sequenced with the Oncomine TCR Beta short-read assay was DNA taken from cultured CD4+ T cells. TCRdb called the PCR reads again in MiXCR, with one record for every CDR3 protein. Of some 16,000 distinct CDR3 sequences in the sample, roughly 75% are singletons; the top ten hold more than 9%. Noted treatment: roughly ten-day PBMC culture with coronavirus spike peptide pools or control peptides (ViraFEST assay). This sample comprised CD4+ T cells from blood, cultured in vitro, obtained after SARS-CoV-2 vaccination. These receptor sequences come from a human donor who received a COVID-19 vaccine.

J is TRBJ1-4 and V is TRBV7-9; 7 bases align to TRBD1. This CDR3 has 16 amino acids. Germline V CDR1 and CDR2: SEHNR, FQNEAQ (reference sequence). The ends lost 4 bases at V and 5 bases at J; junction bases unmatched: 10. CDR3 nucleotide sequence: TGTGCCAGCAGCTCCTACAATAAGGACAGGAATGAAAAACTGTTTTTT. The encoded protein is CASSSYNKDRNEKLFF.

V and J are TRBV5-4 and TRBJ2-5; TRBD2 matches at 10 bases. Unmatched junction bases numbered 13, after V lost 4 bases and J lost 7 bases. The CDR3 length is 16 residues. The V gene's germline CDR1 is SGHNT and CDR2 YYREEE (reference sequence). CDR3 loop: CASSQSSGGQSATQYF. The CDR3 bases are TGTGCCAGCAGCCAATCTAGCGGGGGCCAATCGGCGACCCAGTACTTC.

The chain uses TRBV6-1 and TRBJ1-2, with D possibly matching TRBD1 (6 bases). The ends were cut back, 5 bases at V and 7 bases at J, with 8 bases in the middle. The CDR3 runs 11 residues. Germline V gene data show CDR1 as MNHNS and CDR2 as SASEGT. Written as DNA, the CDR3 is TGTGCCAGCAGTCAAGGGGGTGGCTACACCTTC. This encodes CASSQGGGYTF.

This clonotype was picked up a small number of times. The chain recombines TRBV20-1 with TRBJ1-5, with 7 bases lining up with TRBD1. This CDR3 has 16 residues. After removal of 3 bases from V and 4 bases from J, the junction contained 12 bases not matched to a gene. Germline V gene data show CDR1 as DFQATT and CDR2 as SNEGSKA (reference sequence). This CDR3 is CSASPHDRVRNQPQHF. CDR3 bases: TGCAGTGCTAGTCCCCACGACAGGGTTCGAAATCAGCCCCAGCATTTT.

V is TRBV6-1 and J is TRBJ1-1, with 7 positions matching TRBD1. The J segment lost 4 bases and the V segment lost 7 bases, leaving 9 bases of the junction unmatched. The germline V gene has CDR1 MNHNS and CDR2 SASEGT. The CDR3 length is 14 residues. CDR3 region: CASTQATGSTEAFF. DNA for the CDR3: TGTGCCAGCACCCAGGCGACAGGGAGCACTGAAGCTTTCTTT.